The clone carrying this T cell receptor beta chain turned up a few times. Its antigen remains unidentified. The data stem from a study of post-analysis software for immune sequencing data. Whole-study context: Relapsing-remitting, secondary progressive and progressive-relapsing multiple sclerosis were all included among the disease courses.

Whole-study findings and limits: Five TRBV segments were significantly more frequent in patients than in controls. TRBV5-6, TRBV5-1 and TRBV20-1 were among these segments. Same-batch preparations were strongly co-clustered by F measure. Multiple sclerosis patients showed significantly lower normalized Chao1 diversity than controls did.

Every TCR beta cDNA library bore unique molecular identifiers. T cells, roughly 0.9 to 11 million of them, yielded 500,000 to 600,000 cDNA molecules. TCRdb recomputed calls from the PCR reads with MiXCR, one row per CDR3 protein. Of approximately 690,000 distinct CDR3 sequences listed, approximately 59% are singletons. The CDR3 is made up of 13 amino acids. V was clipped by 6 bases and J by 3 bases, with 9 bases between them. Sample: blood. This receptor was obtained from a girl aged 2-9 years with multiple sclerosis. The chain couples TRBV12-3 or TRBV12-4 to TRBJ2-1, with D perhaps TRBD2 (5 bases). In DNA, the CDR3 is TGTGCCAGCAGCCCCGGGATCTACAATGAGCAGTTCTTC. Amino acids: CASSPGIYNEQFF.